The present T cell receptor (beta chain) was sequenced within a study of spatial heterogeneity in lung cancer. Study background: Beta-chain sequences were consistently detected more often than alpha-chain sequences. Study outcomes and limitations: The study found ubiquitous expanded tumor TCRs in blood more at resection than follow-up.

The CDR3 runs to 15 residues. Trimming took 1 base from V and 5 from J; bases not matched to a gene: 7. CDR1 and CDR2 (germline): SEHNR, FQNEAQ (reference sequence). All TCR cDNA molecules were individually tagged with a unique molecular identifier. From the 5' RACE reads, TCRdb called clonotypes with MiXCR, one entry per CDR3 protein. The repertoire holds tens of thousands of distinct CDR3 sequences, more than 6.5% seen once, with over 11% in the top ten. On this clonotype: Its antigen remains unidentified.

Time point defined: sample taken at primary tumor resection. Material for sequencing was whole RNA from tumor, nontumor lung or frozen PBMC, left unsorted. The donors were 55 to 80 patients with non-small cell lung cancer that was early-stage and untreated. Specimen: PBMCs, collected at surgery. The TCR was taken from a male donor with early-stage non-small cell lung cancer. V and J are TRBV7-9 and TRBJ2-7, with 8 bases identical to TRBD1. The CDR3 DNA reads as TGTGCCAGCAGCTTAGTGGTGACAGGGGCCCACGAGCAGTACTTC. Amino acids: CASSLVVTGAHEQYF.